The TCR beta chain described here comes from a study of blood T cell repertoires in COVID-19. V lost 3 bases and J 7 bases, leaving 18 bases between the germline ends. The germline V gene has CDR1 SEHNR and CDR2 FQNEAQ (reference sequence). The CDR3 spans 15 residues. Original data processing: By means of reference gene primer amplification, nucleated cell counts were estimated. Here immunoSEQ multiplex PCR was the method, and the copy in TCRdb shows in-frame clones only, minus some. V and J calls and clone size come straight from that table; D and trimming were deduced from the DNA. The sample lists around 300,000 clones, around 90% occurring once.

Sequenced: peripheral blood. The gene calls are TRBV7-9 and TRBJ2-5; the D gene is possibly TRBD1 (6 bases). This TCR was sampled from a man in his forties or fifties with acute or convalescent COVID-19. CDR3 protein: CASSFADRSRGTQYF. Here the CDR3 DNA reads TGTGCCAGCAGCTTCGCCGACAGGTCCAGGGGGACCCAGTACTTC.